This passage covers 27 T cell receptor beta chains from one sample sequenced in a study of cytomegalovirus exposure and HLA in healthy donors. The PCR contained 60 Vbeta and 13 Jbeta primers. Assay: immunoSEQ multiplex PCR; the TCRdb copy retains only in-frame clones and omits some. The sample comprises just over 150,000 clones, under 90% of which are singletons, and roughly 2.1% rests with the top ten. Sequenced material: PBMCs. The receptors originated from a man younger than 35 in good health and CMV-seronegative.

The chain is built from TRBV7-2 and TRBJ2-1; possible D gene TRBD2, 5 bases. The CDR3 is made up of 12 amino acids. Germline V gives CDR1 SGHTA, CDR2 FQGNSA. V lost 7 bases and J 7 bases, leaving 11 bases between the germline ends. The CDR3 here is CASTQLVNEQFF. The CDR3 bases are TGTGCCAGCACCCAACTAGTAAATGAGCAGTTCTTC. The variable domain in full, with the rest retrieved from reference TRBV7-2 and TRBJ2-1, is GAGVSQSPSNKVTEKGKDVELRCDPISGHTALYWYRQSLGQGLEFLIYFQGNSAPDKSGLPSDRFSAERTGGSVSTLTIQRTQQEDSAVYLCASTQLVNEQFFGPGTRLTVL.

V is TRBV27 and J is TRBJ2-5, with 13 bases fitting TRBD2. The J segment lost 12 bases and the V segment lost 2 bases, leaving 12 bases of the junction unmatched. The length of the CDR3 is 16 residues. Germline V gene lookup returns CDR1 MNHEY and CDR2 SMNVEV (reference sequence). For the CDR3, the DNA is TGTGCCAGCAGTTTAACCGGGACTAGCGGGGTCCAGGGCGAGTACTTC. Its protein product is CASSLTGTSGVQGEYF.

The chain carries TRBV7-3 and TRBJ2-1; the D gene is possibly TRBD2 (5 bases). This CDR3 comprises 16 residues. V was trimmed by 3 bases and J by 0 bases, leaving 12 bases between them. The V gene's germline CDR1 is SGHTA and CDR2 FQGTGA. The CDR3: CASSFGVRSSYNEQFF. The CDR3 DNA sequence: TGTGCCAGCAGCTTCGGGGTCCGAAGCTCCTACAATGAGCAGTTCTTC.

The chain employs TRBV19 and TRBJ2-7; TRBD1 agrees at 7 bases. Germline values: CDR1 LNHDA, CDR2 SQIVND (reference sequence). This CDR3 region has 15 residues. V shed 0 bases, J shed 2 bases, and the junction held 4 bases outside the gene matches. The chain's CDR3 is CASSIDSGTAYEQYF. The CDR3 DNA follows: TGTGCCAGTAGTATAGATTCCGGGACAGCCTACGAGCAGTACTTC.

The chain joins TRBV2 to TRBJ1-4, with D perhaps matching TRBD1 (5 bases). This CDR3 comprises 13 residues. Germline V gene sequence: CDR1 SNHLY, CDR2 FYNNEI. V was clipped by 4 bases and J by 6 bases, with 9 bases between them. CDR3 region: CASSAQVDEKLFF. CDR3 DNA: TGTGCCAGCAGTGCACAGGTGGATGAAAAACTGTTTTTT.

The V gene is TRBV7-2, the J gene TRBJ2-2; tentative D call: TRBD2 (5 bases). CDR1 and CDR2 from the germline V gene are SGHTA and FQGNSA. This CDR3 region has 15 residues. V was trimmed by 6 bases and J by 0 bases, leaving 11 bases between them. In DNA, the CDR3 is TGTGCCAGCAGTCCCCCGGGGTCGAACACCGGGGAGCTGTTTTTT. It specifies CASSPPGSNTGELFF.

The CDR3: CASSSTLAANEKLFF. The CDR3 region has the DNA TGTGCCAGTAGTTCGACCCTTGCGGCTAATGAAAAACTGTTTTTT. The genes are TRBV19 and TRBJ1-4; no clear D. The ends were cut back, 5 bases at V and 3 bases at J, with 13 bases in the middle. Germline values: CDR1 LNHDA, CDR2 SQIVND (reference sequence). The CDR3 length is 15 residues.

The chain uses TRBV4-2 and TRBJ1-1; TRBD1 matches 9 bases. Germline loops: CDR1 LGHNA, CDR2 YNFKEQ. The CDR3 covers 15 residues. The V gene end was trimmed by 4 bases and the J gene end by 5 bases; junction bases not matched to a gene: 8. The CDR3 bases are TGTGCCAGCAGCCCCGGACAGGGGAGGTGGACTGAAGCTTTCTTT. The encoded protein is CASSPGQGRWTEAFF.

This clone was counted a single time. The rearrangement links TRBV7-3 to TRBJ2-1, with TRBD1 identical over 8 bases. The CDR3 runs 19 residues. The V gene's germline CDR1 is SGHTA and CDR2 FQGTGA. J gave up 0 bases and V 0 bases, and 10 bases lay outside the gene matches. CDR3 in DNA: TGTGCCAGCAGCTTAACGACAGGGGACTCGCAAAACTCCTACAATGAGCAGTTCTTC. Translated, it gives CASSLTTGDSQNSYNEQFF.

The chain recombines TRBV6-4 with TRBJ1-6; D gene unclear. Germline V CDR1 and CDR2: MRHNA, SNTAGT. V lost 0 bases and J lost 5, with 11 bases in between. The CDR3 contains 16 residues. CDR3 bases: TGTGCCAGCAGTGACTCCGTGTGGCTGAATAATTCACCCCTCCACTTT. It is translated as CASSDSVWLNNSPLHF.

The V and J genes are TRBV29-1 and TRBJ2-1, with 9 nucleotides matching TRBD1. This CDR3 has 12 amino acids. The ends lost 7 bases at V and 7 bases at J; junction bases unmatched: 5. The germline V gene encodes CDR1 SQVTM and CDR2 ANQGSEA. CDR3 sequence (DNA): TGCAGCGAAAACAGGGGGCCTAATGAGCAGTTCTTC. This translates into CSENRGPNEQFF.

This chain joins TRBV5-8 and TRBJ2-1; a possible D gene is TRBD1 (7 bases). The CDR3 loop spans 14 amino acids. V was cut by 1 base and J by 4 bases, with 9 bases left in between. The V gene's germline CDR1 is SGHTS and CDR2 YDEGEE. The CDR3 bases are TGTGCCAGCAGCTTGTCAGGGGGGTACAATGAGCAGTTCTTC. This gives the protein CASSLSGGYNEQFF.

This chain links TRBV9 with TRBJ2-2, with 7 bases identical to TRBD2. Germline values: CDR1 SGDLS, CDR2 YYNGEE. Losses at the gene ends were 6 bases for V and 5 bases for J; bases not matched to a gene: 7. This CDR3 is built from 14 residues. Here the CDR3 DNA reads TGTGCCAGCACTGTGGGGGGGAGGACCGGGGAGCTGTTTTTT. It yields the protein CASTVGGRTGELFF.

The CDR3 DNA follows: TGTGCCAGCAGTGCACGACTAGCGGGACCTTTCTACGAGCAGTACTTC. Residues: CASSARLAGPFYEQYF. This chain connects TRBV27 to TRBJ2-7; 11 bases are a match to TRBD2. Unmatched junction bases numbered 9, after V lost 5 bases and J lost 3 bases. The germline gives CDR1 MNHEY, CDR2 SMNVEV (reference sequence). This CDR3 has 16 amino acids.

The chain employs TRBV19 and TRBJ1-5; weak D call: TRBD1 (6 bases). Germline V gene lookup returns CDR1 LNHDA and CDR2 SQIVND (reference sequence). V was clipped by 5 bases and J by 7 bases, with 12 bases between them. The CDR3 extends over 13 amino acids. DNA for the CDR3: TGTGCCAGTAGTCCCCCAGGGGTCCAGCCCCAGCATTTT. Translation: CASSPPGVQPQHF. Complete variable domain (other parts from reference TRBV19 and TRBJ1-5): DGGITQSPKYLFRKEGQNVTLSCEQNLNHDAMYWYRQDPGQGLRLIYYSQIVNDFQKGDIAEGYSVSREKKESFPLTVTSAQKNPTAFYLCASSPPGVQPQHFGDGTRLSIL.

The chain combines TRBV6-1 with TRBJ2-5, with D possibly TRBD1 on 5 matching bases. There are 13 residues in the CDR3. Germline V CDR1 and CDR2: MNHNS, SASEGT. Deletions cut 1 base from V and 5 bases from J, with 8 bases between. The CDR3 reads CASSEVGLETQYF. The CDR3 DNA sequence: TGTGCCAGCAGTGAAGTGGGGCTTGAGACCCAGTACTTC.

This chain joins TRBV19 and TRBJ1-5, with TRBD1 matching 10 bases. Germline CDR1 and CDR2: LNHDA and SQIVND (reference sequence). The CDR3 covers 19 residues. V shed 5 bases and J 2 bases; nucleotides not matched to a gene: 15. The CDR3 loop is CASSSRGTGAGYGNQPQHF. In nucleotides, the CDR3 is TGTGCCAGTAGTTCTCGCGGGACAGGGGCGGGATACGGCAATCAGCCCCAGCATTTT.

V is TRBV5-1 and J is TRBJ1-3; 10 nucleotides align to TRBD1. The CDR3 length is 18 residues. J lost 1 base, V lost 3 bases, and 10 bases had no gene match. The germline gives CDR1 SGHRS, CDR2 YFSETQ. This CDR3 is CASSSQTGGLGSGNTIYF. CDR3 bases: TGCGCCAGCAGCTCCCAGACAGGGGGCTTAGGGTCTGGAAACACCATATATTTT.

V is TRBV2 and J is TRBJ2-2, with D tentatively TRBD1 (8 bases). From germline, CDR1 is SNHLY and CDR2 FYNNEI. V was shortened by 6 bases and J by 6 bases, with 17 bases between the two germline ends. The CDR3 totals 15 residues. The CDR3 nucleotides are TGTGCCAGCAGCCCTTGGACAGGGAGGGCCGGGGAGCTGTTTTTT. Translating gives CASSPWTGRAGELFF.

The CDR3 is CASSVGSGATYEQYF. For the CDR3, the DNA is TGTGCCAGCAGCGTTGGAAGCGGGGCCACCTACGAGCAGTACTTC. The gene calls are TRBV7-2 and TRBJ2-7, with 7 bases that match TRBD2. The CDR3 is made up of 15 amino acids. Germline lookup yields CDR1 SGHTA and CDR2 FQGNSA. V trimming: 5 bases; J trimming: 2 bases; junction bases outside the gene matches: 9. Based on the CDR3 plus reference TRBV7-2 and TRBJ2-7, the full variable domain is GAGVSQSPSNKVTEKGKDVELRCDPISGHTALYWYRQSLGQGLEFLIYFQGNSAPDKSGLPSDRFSAERTGGSVSTLTIQRTQQEDSAVYLCASSVGSGATYEQYFGPGTRLTVT.

This clone was detected once. The genes are TRBV6-5 and TRBJ1-2; D is unclear. Trimming stripped 3 bases from V and 5 bases from J, with 19 bases between. Germline V CDR1 and CDR2: MNHEY, SVGAGI. This CDR3 region has 16 residues. CDR3 sequence reads: CASSYSSTSLGYGYTF. In DNA form, the CDR3 reads TGTGCCAGCAGTTATAGCAGTACCTCCTTGGGTTATGGCTACACCTTC.

The chain employs TRBV6-5 and TRBJ1-3, with 7 bases identical to TRBD1. The CDR3 covers 15 residues. The germline CDR1 and CDR2 sequences are MNHEY and SVGAGI. Trimming removed 6 bases from V and 4 bases from J; junction bases left unmatched: 9. CDR3 in DNA: TGTGCCAGCAGCCGCGACAGGGCTCCAGGAAACACCATATATTTT. Translated, it gives CASSRDRAPGNTIYF.

The chain employs TRBV5-8 and TRBJ1-2, with 7 bases fitting TRBD1. The V segment lost 2 bases and the J segment 4 bases; nucleotides outside the gene matches: 8. CDR3 length: 15 amino acids. CDR1 SGHTS and CDR2 YDEGEE come from the germline V gene. The CDR3 DNA follows: TGTGCCAGCAGCTTCGACAGGGTTTACATCTATGGCTACACCTTC. The encoded protein is CASSFDRVYIYGYTF.

This clone was seen a handful of times. Written as DNA, the CDR3 is TGTGCCAGCAGTGAACAGGGATCCCACTCTGGGGCCAACGTCCTGACTTTC. Amino acid sequence: CASSEQGSHSGANVLTF. The genes are TRBV6-4 and TRBJ2-6, with D possibly matching TRBD1 (6 bases). V shed 3 bases and J shed 0 bases, with 12 bases lying between them. The germline CDR1 and CDR2 sequences are MRHNA and SNTAGT. This CDR3 region has 17 residues.

This clone was detected a few times. The V and J genes are TRBV29-1 and TRBJ1-2; 9 bases align to TRBD1. V shed 6 bases and J 7 bases; nucleotides not matched to a gene: 12. The CDR3 length is 14 residues. CDR1 and CDR2 (germline): SQVTM, ANQGSEA. This chain's CDR3 is CSVNTGGEGSGYTF. Written as DNA, the CDR3 is TGCAGCGTGAACACAGGGGGCGAGGGTAGTGGCTACACCTTC.

This rearrangement joins TRBV28 to TRBJ1-4; TRBD1 might be the D (5 bases). Germline V gene lookup returns CDR1 MDHEN and CDR2 SYDVKM. Trimming stripped 3 bases from V and 4 bases from J, with 9 bases between. This CDR3 has 14 residues. As DNA, the CDR3 is TGTGCCAGCAGTTTGGGGGGAAATAATGAAAAACTGTTTTTT. This codes for CASSLGGNNEKLFF.

The DNA for the CDR3 is TGTGCCAGCAGTCCTCGGGGTAGCGGGTACGAGCAGTACTTC. Translated: CASSPRGSGYEQYF. The chain joins TRBV28 to TRBJ2-7; 7 bases agree with TRBD2. CDR1 and CDR2 (germline): MDHEN, SYDVKM. V shed 5 bases and J 4 bases; nucleotides not matched to a gene: 8. The CDR3 totals 14 residues.